These T cell receptor beta chains were read from a single sample in a study of blood T cells in healthy people across ages. TCRdb re-analysed the 5' RACE reads in MiXCR, keeping a single row per CDR3 protein. The sample consists of some 560,000 distinct CDR3 sequences, about 25% of them appearing once. These sequences were also reported in another study, on T cells of mothers and their children.

Specimen: blood. The receptors stem from a boy between 2 and 10 years old in good health. Each CDR3 is given with its conserved first and last residue. A D gene is named only where the DNA matches it firmly. Some rows mark clone size as missing; the rest say once, few, many or name a class of expanded clone.

clone_size cdr3_length j_call d_call v_call cdr3_nt cdr3_aa
. 12 TRBJ2-4 . TRBV12-5 TGTGCTAGTGGTTTGGGAGGGTCAATTCAGTACTTC CASGLGGSIQYF
few 15 TRBJ2-1 TRBD2 TRBV5-1 TGCGCCAGCAGCCTGACTAGCGGGGAATACAATGAGCAGTTCTTC CASSLTSGEYNEQFF
few 15 TRBJ2-7 TRBD2 TRBV6-5 TGTGCCAGCAGTTACGACGCGGGAGGGACCTACGAGCAGTACTTC CASSYDAGGTYEQYF
few 15 TRBJ1-4 . TRBV7-9 TGTGCCAGCAGCGCTTCAGGGCGGCCTAATGAAAAACTGTTTTTT CASSASGRPNEKLFF
. 14 TRBJ1-4 . TRBV2 TGTGCCAGCGGCGGGTTGGGGGCCGAGGAAAAACTGTTTTTT CASGGLGAEEKLFF
. 14 TRBJ1-5 TRBD1 TRBV7-9 TGTGCCAGCAGCTCCGGACAGGGTATTCAGCCCCAGCATTTT CASSSGQGIQPQHF
. 16 TRBJ1-1 . TRBV12-3/TRBV12-4 TGTGCCAGCAGTACCATTGGGGGGTCCTTGAACACTGAAGCTTTCTTT CASSTIGGSLNTEAFF
many 16 TRBJ2-7 TRBD2 TRBV9 TGTGCCAGCAGCGTAGCCCCTAGCGGCGCCTCAATTGAGCAGTACTTC CASSVAPSGASIEQYF
. 14 TRBJ2-5 . TRBV7-2 TGTGCCAGCAGCTTCGGGCTAGCGCAAGAGACCCAGTACTTC CASSFGLAQETQYF
. 13 TRBJ2-1 . TRBV13 TGTGCCAGCAGCTCTCAGGGGCCCAACGAGCAGTTCTTC CASSSQGPNEQFF
. 16 TRBJ1-5 . TRBV5-1 TGCGCCAGCAGCTTGGATGGGGGGCAGAACAATCAGCCCCAGCATTTT CASSLDGGQNNQPQHF
once 18 TRBJ2-3 TRBD2 TRBV4-3 TGCGCCAGCAGCCAAGTAACCCGGACTAGAACTAGCACAGATACGCAGTATTTT CASSQVTRTRTSTDTQYF
. 17 TRBJ2-2 . TRBV4-1 TGCGCCAGCAGCCAAGGCACGGACTCCGCTCCTTTCGGGGAGCTGTTTTTT CASSQGTDSAPFGELFF
. 14 TRBJ1-1 TRBD1 TRBV6-1 TGTGCCAGCAGTGTGGACAGGGCTAACACTGAAGCTTTCTTT CASSVDRANTEAFF
. 20 TRBJ2-1 . TRBV21-1 TGTGCCAGCAGCAAACCTGTAGGTTTATGGGGGACACCTCCCTACAATGAGCAGTTCTTC CASSKPVGLWGTPPYNEQFF
. 15 TRBJ1-4 TRBD1 TRBV10-3 TGTGCCATCAGTGAGGGGACAGGGGTTTGGGAAAAACTGTTTTTT CAISEGTGVWEKLFF
. 11 TRBJ1-2 . TRBV28 TGTGCCAGCAGCAAGAACCGGGGCTACACCTTC CASSKNRGYTF
. 15 TRBJ2-3 TRBD2 TRBV12-3/TRBV12-4 TGTGCCAGCAGTTCTCGCCGGGGGGGCACAGATACGCAGTATTTT CASSSRRGGTDTQYF
. 16 TRBJ2-1 TRBD2 TRBV12-3/TRBV12-4 TGTGCCAGCAGTTTCCCTGGGGAGGGGTCCTACAATGAGCAGTTCTTC CASSFPGEGSYNEQFF
. 13 TRBJ1-2 . TRBV6-1 TGTGCCAGCAGTGAACGAGGGATGCACGGCTACACCTTC CASSERGMHGYTF
. 16 TRBJ2-5 TRBD2 TRBV20-1 TGCAGTGCTGGGGATGCGACTAGCGGGGATCAAGAGACCCAGTACTTC CSAGDATSGDQETQYF
. 15 TRBJ2-3 . TRBV9 TGTGCCAGCAGCGTAGCGGGGGCGAGCACAGATACGCAGTATTTT CASSVAGASTDTQYF
. 12 TRBJ1-3 . TRBV30 TGTGCCTGGAAGAGCTCTGGAAACACCATATATTTT CAWKSSGNTIYF
. 15 TRBJ1-5 . TRBV6-2/TRBV6-3 TGTGCCAGCAGCAACAGTCCCTCTAGCAATCAGCCCCAGCATTTT CASSNSPSSNQPQHF
few 15 TRBJ2-7 . TRBV4-1 TGCGCCAGCAGCCAAGATATTTCGCTATCCTACGAGCAGTACTTC CASSQDISLSYEQYF
few 16 TRBJ2-1 . TRBV7-8 TGTGCCAGCAGCTTAGCGAGACTCTCCCAGGGCAATGAGCAGTTCTTC CASSLARLSQGNEQFF
. 19 TRBJ2-7 TRBD2 TRBV7-9 TGTGCCAGCAGCCTCCGACTAGCGGGAGCCGCGATGATGACCTACGAGCAGTACTTC CASSLRLAGAAMMTYEQYF
. 12 TRBJ2-2 . TRBV7-3 TGTGCCAGCAGCTTTCCCGGCGGGGAGCTGTTTTTT CASSFPGGELFF
. 17 TRBJ2-7 TRBD1 TRBV5-1 TGCGCCAGCAGCGTGGCGGGCCCGGGGACAGGGTCTTACGAGCAGTACTTC CASSVAGPGTGSYEQYF
few 12 TRBJ2-7 . TRBV20-1 TGCAGTGCTGGGCAAACCTCCTACGAGCAGTACTTC CSAGQTSYEQYF
few 17 TRBJ2-3 TRBD2 TRBV5-6 TGTGCCAGCAGCCGAAGATCCGGGAGGCCTAGCACAGATACGCAGTATTTT CASSRRSGRPSTDTQYF
. 14 TRBJ2-1 . TRBV20-1 TGCAGTGCTAGAGGGCGGGAAGACTACAATGAGCAGTTCTTC CSARGREDYNEQFF
few 12 TRBJ1-1 . TRBV20-1 TGCAGTGCTAGTCCGCGGGGCACTGAAGCTTTCTTT CSASPRGTEAFF
few 16 TRBJ2-7 TRBD2 TRBV2 TGTGCCAGCAGCGAGGGCGGGCGGGAGTACCCCTACGAGCAGTACTTC CASSEGGREYPYEQYF
. 12 TRBJ2-7 TRBD1 TRBV2 TGTGCCAGCAGTGGACAGGGGCACGAGCAGTACTTC CASSGQGHEQYF
. 18 TRBJ2-3 TRBD2 TRBV29-1 TGCAGCGTTGAAGGTTGGAGACTAGCGGAATCGGCAGCAGATACGCAGTATTTT CSVEGWRLAESAADTQYF
. 15 TRBJ2-3 TRBD2 TRBV20-1 TGCAGTGCCCCCCCCCTAGCGGGGAACCGAGATACGCAGTATTTT CSAPPLAGNRDTQYF
few 12 TRBJ2-1 . TRBV2 TGTGCCAGCAGTGGAGGGCCCAATGAGCAGTTCTTC CASSGGPNEQFF
. 15 TRBJ2-7 TRBD2 TRBV7-9 TGTGCCAGCAGCCCTACTAGCGGGAGCATCCACGAGCAGTACTTC CASSPTSGSIHEQYF
many 15 TRBJ2-7 . TRBV11-2 TGTGCCAGCAGCCTCAGACTAGGAGGGGGTTACGAGCAGTACTTC CASSLRLGGGYEQYF
few 11 TRBJ1-1 . TRBV3-1 TGTGCCAGCAGCCAAGGATGGGGGGCTTTCTTT CASSQGWGAFF
few 15 TRBJ1-6 . TRBV5-1 TGCGCCAGCAGCTTCGGGCAGGGACATAATTCACCCCTCCACTTT CASSFGQGHNSPLHF
. 14 TRBJ1-4 . TRBV30 TGTGCCTGGAGTGGAGGCGGGGCGGGTGAAAAACTGTTTTTT CAWSGGGAGEKLFF
many 13 TRBJ1-5 . TRBV6-1 TGTGCCAGCAGAACCGGGAACAATCAGCCCCAGCATTTT CASRTGNNQPQHF
. 13 TRBJ2-5 . TRBV5-1 TGCGCCAGCATTCACGGACGGGAAGAGACCCAGTACTTC CASIHGREETQYF